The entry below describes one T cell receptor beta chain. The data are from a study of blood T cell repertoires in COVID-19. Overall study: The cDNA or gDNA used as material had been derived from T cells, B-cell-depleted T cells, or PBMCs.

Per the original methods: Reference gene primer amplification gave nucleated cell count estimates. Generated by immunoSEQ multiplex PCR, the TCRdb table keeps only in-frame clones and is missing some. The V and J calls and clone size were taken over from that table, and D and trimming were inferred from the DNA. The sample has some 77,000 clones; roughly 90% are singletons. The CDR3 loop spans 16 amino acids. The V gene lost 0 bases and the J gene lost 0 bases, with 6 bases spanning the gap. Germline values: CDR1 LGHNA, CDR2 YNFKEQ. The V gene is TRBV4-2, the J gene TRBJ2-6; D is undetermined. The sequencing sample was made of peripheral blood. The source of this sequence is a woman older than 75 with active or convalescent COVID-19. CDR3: CASSQESGSGANVLTF. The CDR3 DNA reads TGTGCCAGCAGCCAAGAGTCGGGCTCTGGGGCCAACGTCCTGACTTTC.